The clone carrying this T cell receptor beta chain appeared a few times. Its matching antigen is unknown. The V gene's germline CDR1 is MNHEY and CDR2 SVGEGT. Trimming cost V 0 bases and J 4 bases, with 12 bases left between them. This CDR3 has 15 amino acids. This entry comes from a study of metastatic and nonmetastatic thyroid tumors. Study as a whole: Repertoires from blood and tumor or nodule tissue of malignant and benign thyroid patients were compared. General study results and limits: It was reportedly found that TCR beta diversity was significantly higher in malignant thyroid tumors than in benign nodules, a difference seen in both blood and tumor samples.

In the authors' methods: The study's classifier, a distant-metastasis tool for papillary thyroid cancer, was built using CDR3 differences across clinicopathological groups. TCRdb ran MiXCR on the PCR reads. The V and J calls were not made by the authors but by TCRdb's processing. The sample carries about 52,000 clones, approximately 19% recorded once. Prior to thyroid surgery, none of the patients had received any treatment. The TCR sequence derives from a female donor with papillary thyroid cancer or a benign thyroid nodule (not recorded which). Some clones in this sample may be carry-over from other donors' samples. The V call is TRBV6-2 or TRBV6-3, the J call TRBJ1-1; unclear D gene. Specimen: blood. Here the CDR3 DNA reads TGTGCCAGCAGTTACTCCGGGGTGGGCGGCACTGAAGCTTTCTTT. As protein: CASSYSGVGGTEAFF.